Each of the 25 T cell receptor beta chains below was sequenced from the same sample in a study of PD-L1 blockade in urothelial cancer. Repertoires were generated with immunoSEQ multiplex PCR, while TCRdb's copy carries only in-frame clones and drops some. The sample holds more than 30,000 clones, roughly 88% seen once. The input for sequencing was PBMCs, taken around atezolizumab (anti-PD-L1) treatment. The source is a man in his fifties or sixties with urothelial cancer.

This clone was recorded once. V is TRBV5-1 and J is TRBJ1-2; D not certain. Germline-derived CDR1 and CDR2 are SGHRS and YFSETQ. The ends were cut back, 0 bases at V and 7 bases at J, with 10 bases in the middle. There are 13 residues in the CDR3. As DNA, the CDR3 is TGCGCCAGCAGCTTGGTAGAGCCGGGTGGCTACACCTTC. Amino acid sequence: CASSLVEPGGYTF.

This chain links TRBV6-4 with TRBJ2-3, with D tentatively TRBD1 (5 bases). Germline values: CDR1 MRHNA, CDR2 SNTAGT. Trimming cost V 3 bases and J 5 bases, with 6 bases left between them. The CDR3 consists of 12 residues. DNA for the CDR3: TGTGCCAGCAGTGAGCAGGGAGATACGCAGTATTTT. It is translated as CASSEQGDTQYF.

This rearrangement joins TRBV10-1 to TRBJ2-5; 12 nucleotides align to TRBD2. The CDR3 sequence is 15 residues long. The V gene end was trimmed by 6 bases and the J gene end by 5 bases; junction bases not matched to a gene: 7. Germline CDR1 WNHNN, CDR2 SYGVQD (reference sequence). CDR3 DNA sequence: TGCGCCAGCAGCGTTGGACTAGCGGGATTTGAGACCCAGTACTTC. Its translation: CASSVGLAGFETQYF.

V gene TRBV2 combines with J gene TRBJ1-1; 8 bases fit TRBD1. Germline trimming cut 2 bases from V and 4 bases from J; bases unmatched to any gene: 9. The CDR3 length is 16 residues. Germline V gene lookup returns CDR1 SNHLY and CDR2 FYNNEI. CDR3 DNA sequence: TGTGCCAGCAGTGAATTTAGAGCAGGGGGCCTCACTGAAGCTTTCTTT. Protein product: CASSEFRAGGLTEAFF.

The J gene is TRBJ2-2, the V gene TRBV18; tentative D call: TRBD1 (5 bases). The germline V and J ends were trimmed by 3 bases and 0 bases, with 8 bases remaining between them. The V gene's germline CDR1 is KGHSH and CDR2 LQKENI. The CDR3 runs to 15 residues. CDR3 loop: CASSPTATNTGELFF. The CDR3 DNA follows: TGTGCCAGCTCACCGACAGCTACGAACACCGGGGAGCTGTTTTTT.

The genes are TRBV5-1 and TRBJ2-2; D remains unclear. Germline V gene sequence: CDR1 SGHRS, CDR2 YFSETQ. Trimming cost V 3 bases and J 0 bases, with 12 bases left between them. This CDR3 region has 16 residues. In DNA, the CDR3 is TGCGCCAGCAGCTCCACCGGGTCCGCGAACACCGGGGAGCTGTTTTTT. Its protein product is CASSSTGSANTGELFF.

The rearrangement joins TRBV19 to TRBJ2-7; no firm D call. The CDR3 sequence is 13 residues long. V lost 6 bases, J lost 2 bases, and 11 bases lay in between. The germline V gene has CDR1 LNHDA and CDR2 SQIVND (reference sequence). CDR3 sequence: CASSPSVTYEQYF. The CDR3 DNA follows: TGTGCCAGTAGCCCATCGGTTACCTACGAGCAGTACTTC.

The chain links TRBV11-2 to TRBJ2-5, with 10 bases aligning to TRBD1. CDR3 length: 15 amino acids. Trimming cost V 5 bases and J 5 bases; bases outside gene matches: 8. The germline V gene has CDR1 SGHAT and CDR2 FQNNGV. The CDR3 sequence: CASSTRTGGRETQYF. The CDR3 coding sequence is TGTGCCAGCAGCACCAGGACAGGGGGTCGGGAGACCCAGTACTTC.

The gene calls are TRBV6-1 and TRBJ2-7; D gene ambiguous. V dropped 1 base and J dropped 7 bases, with 5 bases sitting between them. CDR1 MNHNS and CDR2 SASEGT come from the germline V gene. The CDR3 runs to 11 residues. CDR3 nucleotides: TGTGCCAGCAGTGAAGTTTCAGAGCAGTACTTC. This sequence encodes CASSEVSEQYF.

The V gene is TRBV19, the J gene TRBJ2-3; TRBD2 aligns across 8 bases. J was trimmed by 6 bases and V by 5 bases; bases with no gene match: 7. The CDR3 is 14 amino acids. In germline, CDR1 is LNHDA, CDR2 SQIVND (reference sequence). The CDR3 sequence is CASSSSGSRDTQYF. CDR3 sequence (DNA): TGTGCCAGTAGTTCCAGCGGGAGTAGGGATACGCAGTATTTT. Full variable domain (outside the CDR3, taken from reference TRBV19 and TRBJ2-3): DGGITQSPKYLFRKEGQNVTLSCEQNLNHDAMYWYRQDPGQGLRLIYYSQIVNDFQKGDIAEGYSVSREKKESFPLTVTSAQKNPTAFYLCASSSSGSRDTQYFGPGTRLTVL.

The chain carries TRBV4-3 and TRBJ1-5; D is perhaps TRBD1 (5 bases). Germline V gene sequence: CDR1 LGHNA, CDR2 YSLEER. The V and J ends lost 0 bases and 6 bases respectively, with 9 bases between them. The CDR3 has 14 residues. The CDR3 DNA reads as TGCGCCAGCAGCCAAGATCTCGGGGGTCAGCCCCAGCATTTT. This encodes CASSQDLGGQPQHF.

The rearrangement uses TRBV5-8 and TRBJ2-7, with TRBD1 identical over 10 bases. The CDR3 runs to 15 residues. Germline lookup yields CDR1 SGHTS and CDR2 YDEGEE. The junction had 9 bases not matched to a gene; V was cut back by 4 bases and J by 5 bases. This CDR3 reads CASSTGGQGMNEQYF. The CDR3 DNA reads TGTGCCAGCAGCACGGGGGGACAGGGGATGAACGAGCAGTACTTC.

This sequence joins TRBV2 and TRBJ1-6; 11 positions match TRBD1. The length of the CDR3 is 14 residues. Germline CDR1 reads SNHLY; CDR2 reads FYNNEI. J gave up 6 bases and V 6 bases, and 1 base lay outside the gene matches. The CDR3 region is CASRGTGGNSPLHF. DNA for the CDR3: TGTGCCAGCAGGGGGACAGGGGGTAATTCACCCCTCCACTTT.

The chain has TRBV7-8 and TRBJ2-7, with D possibly TRBD2 on 6 matching bases. Trimming took 1 base from V and 3 from J, leaving 13 bases between them. The CDR3 loop spans 15 amino acids. Germline V lookup: CDR1 SGHVS, CDR2 FQNEAQ. The CDR3 nucleotides are TGTGCCAGCAGCTTAGGACTAGGCTTGAACTACGAGCAGTACTTC. This sequence encodes CASSLGLGLNYEQYF.

This chain uses TRBV18 with TRBJ1-1, with D possibly being TRBD1 (5 bases). CDR1 is KGHSH and CDR2 is LQKENI in the germline V gene. The CDR3 totals 15 residues. Trimming took 3 bases from V and 6 from J, leaving 17 bases between them. CDR3 region: CASSPRAAGRAEAFF. The DNA of the CDR3 is TGTGCCAGCTCACCCCGGGCGGCGGGGCGCGCTGAAGCTTTCTTT.

The chain recombines TRBV19 with TRBJ1-4; TRBD1 might be the D (6 bases). Germline V gene sequence: CDR1 LNHDA, CDR2 SQIVND (reference sequence). V lost 7 bases and J lost 7, with 16 bases in between. The length of the CDR3 is 14 residues. CDR3 nucleotide sequence: TGTGCCAGTACTGAACAGGGTCCGCGTGAAAAACTGTTTTTT. Translation gives CASTEQGPREKLFF.

V and J are TRBV2 and TRBJ1-2; 9 bases map to TRBD1. The CDR3 spans 17 residues. The germline V gene encodes CDR1 SNHLY and CDR2 FYNNEI. V was pared by 8 bases and J by 0 bases, with 13 bases of the junction left unmatched. The CDR3 loop reads CASLFDRGNRANYGYTF. CDR3 nucleotide sequence: TGTGCCAGCCTTTTCGACAGGGGGAACAGAGCTAACTATGGCTACACCTTC.

The rearrangement joins TRBV14 to TRBJ2-1, with a possible D match to TRBD1 (6 bases). CDR3 length: 13 residues. V was clipped by 3 bases and J by 9 bases, with 12 bases between them. Germline V gives CDR1 SGHDN, CDR2 FVKESK. The CDR3 sequence is CASSQTGSPEQFF. The CDR3 nucleotides read TGTGCCAGCAGCCAGACAGGTTCGCCTGAGCAGTTCTTC.

A few counts support this clone. The chain employs TRBV11-2 and TRBJ1-2; weak D call: TRBD1 (6 bases). CDR1 is SGHAT and CDR2 is FQNNGV in the germline V gene. V shed 2 bases and J shed 8 bases, with 12 bases lying between them. The CDR3 has 13 residues. CDR3 residues: CASSLKGDWGYTF. CDR3 sequence (DNA): TGTGCCAGCAGCTTAAAGGGGGATTGGGGCTACACCTTC. Supplemented by reference TRBV11-2 and TRBJ1-2, the full variable domain reads EAGVAQSPRYKIIEKRQSVAFWCNPISGHATLYWYQQILGQGPKLLIQFQNNGVVDDSQLPKDRFSAERLKGVDSTLKIQPAKLEDSAVYLCASSLKGDWGYTFGSGTRLTVV.

The J gene is TRBJ1-1, the V gene TRBV5-1, with TRBD1 identical over 7 bases. The ends lost 0 bases at V and 2 bases at J; junction bases unmatched: 10. Germline CDR1 reads SGHRS; CDR2 reads YFSETQ. This CDR3 contains 17 residues. DNA of the CDR3: TGCGCCAGCAGCTTGGAGTTCAGGGGGGTTTACAACACTGAAGCTTTCTTT. Residues: CASSLEFRGVYNTEAFF.

The gene calls are TRBV5-1 and TRBJ1-4; D possibly corresponds to TRBD1 (5 bases). CDR1 and CDR2 (germline): SGHRS, YFSETQ. The CDR3 is 16 amino acids. Trimming took off 4 bases at V and 0 bases at J, with 13 bases between the two ends. CDR3 in amino acids: CASSRGTAATNEKLFF. The CDR3 DNA is TGCGCCAGCAGCCGGGGGACGGCGGCAACTAATGAAAAACTGTTTTTT. Full variable domain (rest looked up from reference TRBV5-1 and TRBJ1-4): KAGVTQTPRYLIKTRGQQVTLSCSPISGHRSVSWYQQTPGQGLQFLFEYFSETQRNKGNFPGRFSGRQFSNSRSEMNVSTLELGDSALYLCASSRGTAATNEKLFFGSGTQLSVL.

The chain recombines TRBV7-8 with TRBJ2-7, with a tentative D call TRBD2 (5 bases). V was pared by 4 bases and J by 3 bases, with 7 bases between. Germline V gives CDR1 SGHVS, CDR2 FQNEAQ. There are 12 residues in the CDR3. CDR3 loop: CASSSEGYEQYF. CDR3 bases: TGTGCCAGCAGCTCTGAGGGCTACGAGCAGTACTTC. Using reference TRBV7-8 and TRBJ2-7 for the parts outside the CDR3, the full variable domain is GAGVSQSPRYKVAKRGQDVALRCDPISGHVSLFWYQQALGQGPEFLTYFQNEAQLDKSGLPSDRFFAERPEGSVSTLKIQRTQQEDSAVYLCASSSEGYEQYFGPGTRLTVT.

The chain has TRBV2 and TRBJ2-1; TRBD2 matches 13 bases. J gave up 9 bases and V 10 bases, and 9 bases lay outside the gene matches. The CDR3 runs to 14 residues. Germline V CDR1 and CDR2: SNHLY, FYNNEI. This CDR3 is CANTLAGGVGEQFF. Written as DNA, the CDR3 is TGTGCCAACACACTAGCGGGAGGGGTGGGTGAGCAGTTCTTC.

V and J are TRBV6-5 and TRBJ1-1; D is perhaps TRBD1 (6 bases). The CDR3 extends over 15 amino acids. The V and J ends lost 2 bases and 7 bases respectively, with 17 bases between them. The germline CDR1 and CDR2 sequences are MNHEY and SVGAGI. CDR3 DNA sequence: TGTGCCAGCAGTTACGAAAATACAGGGCCCCGTGAAGCTTTCTTT. It specifies CASSYENTGPREAFF.

This chain links TRBV10-2 with TRBJ1-2; 9 bases are a match to TRBD1. The CDR3 is 15 amino acids. The J segment lost 2 bases and the V segment lost 3 bases, leaving 4 bases of the junction unmatched. From germline, CDR1 is WSHSY and CDR2 SAAADI. The DNA of the CDR3 is TGCGCCAGCAGTGAATACAGGGGGCCGAACTATGGCTACACCTTC. Amino acids: CASSEYRGPNYGYTF.